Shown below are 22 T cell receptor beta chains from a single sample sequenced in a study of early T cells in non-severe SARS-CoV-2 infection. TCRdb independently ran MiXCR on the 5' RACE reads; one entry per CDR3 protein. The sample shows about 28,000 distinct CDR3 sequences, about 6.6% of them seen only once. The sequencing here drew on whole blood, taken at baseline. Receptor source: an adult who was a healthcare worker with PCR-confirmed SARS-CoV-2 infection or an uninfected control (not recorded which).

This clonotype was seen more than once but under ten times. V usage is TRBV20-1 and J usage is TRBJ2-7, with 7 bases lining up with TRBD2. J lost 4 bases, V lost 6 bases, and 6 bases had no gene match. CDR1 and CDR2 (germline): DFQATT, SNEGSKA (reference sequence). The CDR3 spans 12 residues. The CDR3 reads CSARTRRYEQYF. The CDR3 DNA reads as TGCAGTGCGAGGACTAGGAGGTACGAGCAGTACTTC.

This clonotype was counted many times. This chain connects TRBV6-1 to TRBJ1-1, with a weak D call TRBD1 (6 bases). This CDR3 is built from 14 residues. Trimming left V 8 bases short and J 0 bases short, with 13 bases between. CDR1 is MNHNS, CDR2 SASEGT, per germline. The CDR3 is CASFSTGLNTEAFF. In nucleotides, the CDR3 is TGTGCCAGCTTCTCCACAGGGTTGAACACTGAAGCTTTCTTT.

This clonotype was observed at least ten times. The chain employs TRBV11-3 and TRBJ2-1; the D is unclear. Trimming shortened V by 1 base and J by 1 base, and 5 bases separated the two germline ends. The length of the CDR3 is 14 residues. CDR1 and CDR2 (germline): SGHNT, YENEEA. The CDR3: CASSLGQSYNEQFF. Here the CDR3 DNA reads TGTGCCAGCAGCTTAGGGCAATCCTACAATGAGCAGTTCTTC.

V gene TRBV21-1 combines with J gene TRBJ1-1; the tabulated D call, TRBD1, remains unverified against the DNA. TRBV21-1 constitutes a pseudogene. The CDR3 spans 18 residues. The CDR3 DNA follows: TGTGCCAGCCTCCCTTGTAGGGACAGGGGGCGCGAGAACACTGAAGCTTTCTTT. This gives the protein CASLPCRDRGRENTEAFF.

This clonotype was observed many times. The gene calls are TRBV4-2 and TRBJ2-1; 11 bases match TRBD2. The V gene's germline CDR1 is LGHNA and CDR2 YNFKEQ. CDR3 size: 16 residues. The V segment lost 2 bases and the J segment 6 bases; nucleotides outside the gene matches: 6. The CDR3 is CASSQQLAGDLNEQFF. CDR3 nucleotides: TGTGCCAGCAGCCAACAACTAGCGGGAGACCTCAATGAGCAGTTCTTC.

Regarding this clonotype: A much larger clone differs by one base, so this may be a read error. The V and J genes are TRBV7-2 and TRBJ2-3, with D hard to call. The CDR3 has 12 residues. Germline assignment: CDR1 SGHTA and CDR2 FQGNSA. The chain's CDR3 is CVSSSASDTQYF. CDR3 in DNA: TGTGTCAGCAGCTCAGCGTCAGATACGCAGTATTTT.

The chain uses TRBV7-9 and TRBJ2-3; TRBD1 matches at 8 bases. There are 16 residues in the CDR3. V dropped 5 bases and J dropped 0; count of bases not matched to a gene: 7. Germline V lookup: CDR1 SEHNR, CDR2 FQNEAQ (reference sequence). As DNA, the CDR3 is TGTGCCAGCAGCCGCGAGACAGGGGCGAGCACAGATACGCAGTATTTT. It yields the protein CASSRETGASTDTQYF.

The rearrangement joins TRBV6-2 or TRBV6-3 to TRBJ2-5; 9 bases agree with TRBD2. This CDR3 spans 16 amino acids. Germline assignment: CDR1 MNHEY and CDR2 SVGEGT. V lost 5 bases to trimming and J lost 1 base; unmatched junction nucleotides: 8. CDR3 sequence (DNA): TGTGCCAGCAGTGATTTTAGCGGGAGTCTCCAAGAGACCCAGTACTTC. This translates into CASSDFSGSLQETQYF.

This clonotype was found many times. The CDR3 DNA is TGTGCCAGTAAGAATGGGCGGGAGACGGGCGAGCAGTACTTC. It is translated as CASKNGRETGEQYF. The chain employs TRBV19 and TRBJ2-7; TRBD2 matches 7 bases. Germline V gives CDR1 LNHDA, CDR2 SQIVND (reference sequence). The CDR3 contains 14 residues. V gave up 7 bases and J gave up 6 bases; unmatched junction bases: 12. The variable domain in full, completed from reference TRBV19 and TRBJ2-7, reads DGGITQSPKYLFRKEGQNVTLSCEQNLNHDAMYWYRQDPGQGLRLIYYSQIVNDFQKGDIAEGYSVSREKKESFPLTVTSAQKNPTAFYLCASKNGRETGEQYFGPGTRLTVT.

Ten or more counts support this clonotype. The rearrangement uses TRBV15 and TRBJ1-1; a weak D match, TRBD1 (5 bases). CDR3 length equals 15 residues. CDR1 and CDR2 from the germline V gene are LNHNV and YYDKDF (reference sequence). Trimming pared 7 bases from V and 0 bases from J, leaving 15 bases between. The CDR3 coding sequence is TGTGCCACCATGAGGGGTCCAGGAATGAACACTGAAGCTTTCTTT. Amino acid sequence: CATMRGPGMNTEAFF.

The CDR3: CASSLAGGGAGNEQFF. As DNA, the CDR3 is TGTGCCAGCAGCTTAGCTGGCGGGGGGGCCGGAAATGAGCAGTTCTTC. The chain recombines TRBV7-2 with TRBJ2-1, with 9 bases fitting TRBD2. With 0 bases clipped from V and 7 bases from J, the junction kept 7 bases outside the gene matches. Germline loops: CDR1 SGHTA, CDR2 FQGNSA. The CDR3 runs 16 residues.

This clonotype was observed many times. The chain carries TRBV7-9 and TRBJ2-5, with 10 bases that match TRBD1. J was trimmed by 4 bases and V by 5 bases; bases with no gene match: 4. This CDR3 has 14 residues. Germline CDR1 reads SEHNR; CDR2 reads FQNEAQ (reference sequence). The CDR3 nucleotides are TGTGCCAGCAGCCTGGGACAGGGGACAGAGACCCAGTACTTC. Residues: CASSLGQGTETQYF.

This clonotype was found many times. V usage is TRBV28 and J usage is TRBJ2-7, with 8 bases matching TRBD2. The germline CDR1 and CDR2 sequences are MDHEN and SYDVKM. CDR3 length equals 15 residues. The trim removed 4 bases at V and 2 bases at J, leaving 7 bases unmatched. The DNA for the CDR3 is TGTGCCAGCAGTTCACTAGCGGCTATCCCCTACGAGCAGTACTTC. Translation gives CASSSLAAIPYEQYF.

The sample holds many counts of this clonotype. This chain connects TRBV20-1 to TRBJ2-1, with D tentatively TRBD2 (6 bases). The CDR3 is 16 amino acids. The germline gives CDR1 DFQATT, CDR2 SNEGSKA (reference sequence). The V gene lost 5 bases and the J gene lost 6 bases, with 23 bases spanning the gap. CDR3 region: CSAFTRPVTSLNEQFF. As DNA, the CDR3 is TGCAGTGCTTTTACCCGTCCGGTGACTAGTCTCAATGAGCAGTTCTTC.

CDR3 nucleotides: TGTGCCAGCAGCCAAGGTTCCGGGGAACTGAACATTCAGTACTTC. Protein product: CASSQGSGELNIQYF. V usage is TRBV3-1 and J usage is TRBJ2-4, with D perhaps matching TRBD2 (5 bases). Germline V gives CDR1 LGHDT, CDR2 YNNKEL (reference sequence). Trimming removed 1 base at V and 7 bases at J, with 14 bases between. There are 15 residues in the CDR3.

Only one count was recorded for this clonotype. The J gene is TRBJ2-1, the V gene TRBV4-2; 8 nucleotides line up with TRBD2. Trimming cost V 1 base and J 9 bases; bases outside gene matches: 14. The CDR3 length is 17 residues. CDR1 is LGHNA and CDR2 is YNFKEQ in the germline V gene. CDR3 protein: CASSQVTGTSALSEQFF. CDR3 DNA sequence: TGTGCCAGCAGCCAAGTGACCGGGACTAGTGCCCTAAGTGAGCAGTTCTTC.

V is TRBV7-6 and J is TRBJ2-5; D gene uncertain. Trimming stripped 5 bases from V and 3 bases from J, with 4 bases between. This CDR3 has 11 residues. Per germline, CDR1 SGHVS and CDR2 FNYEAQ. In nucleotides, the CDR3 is TGTGCCAGCAGCCGCGAAGAGACCCAGTACTTC. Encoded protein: CASSREETQYF.

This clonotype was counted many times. CDR3 DNA: TGTGCCTCCTCCGGGACAGGGGCCTACAATGAGCAGTTCTTC. Protein: CASSGTGAYNEQFF. The chain links TRBV12-3 or TRBV12-4 to TRBJ2-1; the match to TRBD1 covers 10 bases. The CDR3 runs to 14 residues. The junction had 6 bases not matched to a gene; V was cut back by 11 bases and J by 2 bases.

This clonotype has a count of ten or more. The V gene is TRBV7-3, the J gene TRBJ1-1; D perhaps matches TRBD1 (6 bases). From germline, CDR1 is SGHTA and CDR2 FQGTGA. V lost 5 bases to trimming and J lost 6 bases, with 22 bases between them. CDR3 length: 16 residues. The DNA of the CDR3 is TGTGCCAGCAGCCCAACTCGAAACACCAGGGGAGCTGAAGCTTTCTTT. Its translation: CASSPTRNTRGAEAFF.

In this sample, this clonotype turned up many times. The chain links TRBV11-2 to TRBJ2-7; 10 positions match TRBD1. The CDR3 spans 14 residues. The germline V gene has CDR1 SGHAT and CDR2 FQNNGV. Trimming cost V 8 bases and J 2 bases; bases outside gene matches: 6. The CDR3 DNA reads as TGTGCCAGCCTAACGGGGACAGGGGCCTACGAGCAGTACTTC. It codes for CASLTGTGAYEQYF.

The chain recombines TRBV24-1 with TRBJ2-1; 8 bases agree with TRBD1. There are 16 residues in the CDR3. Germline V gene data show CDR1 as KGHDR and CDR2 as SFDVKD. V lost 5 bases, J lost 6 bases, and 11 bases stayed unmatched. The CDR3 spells CATSVTGQGNSNEQFF. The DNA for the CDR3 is TGTGCCACCAGTGTTACTGGACAGGGCAACTCCAATGAGCAGTTCTTC.

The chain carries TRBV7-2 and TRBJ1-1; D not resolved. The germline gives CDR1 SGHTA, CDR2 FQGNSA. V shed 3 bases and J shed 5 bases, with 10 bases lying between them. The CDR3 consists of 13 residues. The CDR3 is CASSFSLRTEAFF. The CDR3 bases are TGTGCCAGCAGCTTCTCATTGAGGACTGAAGCTTTCTTT.